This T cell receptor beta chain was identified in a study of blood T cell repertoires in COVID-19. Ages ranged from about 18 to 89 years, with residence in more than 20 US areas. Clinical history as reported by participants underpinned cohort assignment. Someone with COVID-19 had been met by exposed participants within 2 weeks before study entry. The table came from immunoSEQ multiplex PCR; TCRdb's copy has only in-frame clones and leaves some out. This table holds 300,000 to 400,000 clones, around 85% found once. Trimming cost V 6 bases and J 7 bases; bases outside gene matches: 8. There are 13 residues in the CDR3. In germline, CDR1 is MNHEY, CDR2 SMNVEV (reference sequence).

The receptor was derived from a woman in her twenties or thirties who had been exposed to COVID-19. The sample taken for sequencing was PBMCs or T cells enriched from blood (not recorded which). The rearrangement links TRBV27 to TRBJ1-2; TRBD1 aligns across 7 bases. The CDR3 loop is CASRPTGTVGYTF. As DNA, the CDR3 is TGTGCCAGCAGGCCGACAGGGACAGTTGGCTACACCTTC.